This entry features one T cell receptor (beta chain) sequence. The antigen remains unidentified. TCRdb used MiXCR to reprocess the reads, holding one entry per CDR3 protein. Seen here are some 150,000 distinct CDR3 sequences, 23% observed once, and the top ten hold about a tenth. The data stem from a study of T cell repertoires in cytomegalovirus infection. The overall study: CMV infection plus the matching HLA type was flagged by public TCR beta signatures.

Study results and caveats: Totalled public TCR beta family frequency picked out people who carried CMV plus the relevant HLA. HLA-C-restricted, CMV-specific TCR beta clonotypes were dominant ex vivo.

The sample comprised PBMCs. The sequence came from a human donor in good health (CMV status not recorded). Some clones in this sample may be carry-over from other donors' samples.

CDR3 DNA sequence: TGTGCCACCAGCAGAGCGGAAAACCAAGAGACCCAGTACTTC. It specifies CATSRAENQETQYF. The V call is TRBV15, the J call TRBJ2-5; the D is unclear. CDR1 is LNHNV and CDR2 is YYDKDF in the germline V gene (reference sequence). V was pared by 1 base and J by 0 bases, with 6 bases between. CDR3 length: 14 amino acids.